This TCR beta chain was observed in a study of beta chain features in type 1 diabetes. At the level of the study: Analysis included under 120,000,000 sorted cells drawn from all samples. Points from the study as a whole: A potential PCR bias toward shorter templates would be equal in patient and control samples. Type 1 diabetes patients showed fewer insertions and more deletions at VDJ junctions. An over-representation of cells with high TCR expression could result from cDNA sequencing.

TCRB transcripts that were expressed got sequenced, as all of the isolated RNA had been reverse transcribed. Only in-frame clones appear in the TCRdb table, and some are missing; sequencing was by immunoSEQ multiplex PCR. The sample lists 350,000 to 450,000 clones, roughly 16% occurring once. The CDR3 sequence is 12 residues long. Germline V CDR1 and CDR2: SGHTA, FQGNSA. Trimming stripped 6 bases from V and 8 bases from J, with 10 bases between. To note about this clone: Antigen unknown.

J is TRBJ1-4 and V is TRBV7-2; D remains ambiguous. The origin of this receptor is a woman aged 18-30 years in good health. The sequencing sample was made of naive CD4+ T cells from blood. As DNA, the CDR3 is TGTGCCAGCAGTTTCGAACGGGAAAAACTGTTTTTT. Translated: CASSFEREKLFF.